The 24 T cell receptor beta chains presented below share a single source sample, sequenced in a study of blood T cell repertoires in COVID-19. Sequenced by immunoSEQ multiplex PCR; TCRdb stores in-frame clones only, minus some. The sample lists about 150,000 clones; around 84% were seen once. The material sequenced was PBMCs or T cells enriched from blood (not recorded which). All receptors come from a man aged 50-59 years who had recovered from COVID-19.

The rearrangement joins TRBV29-1 to TRBJ2-7, with TRBD1 matching over 9 bases. V shed 4 bases and J 6 bases; nucleotides not matched to a gene: 10. CDR3 length: 14 residues. CDR1 is SQVTM, CDR2 ANQGSEA, per germline. CDR3 amino acids: CSVGKTGGKGEQYF. The CDR3 bases are TGCAGCGTTGGGAAGACAGGGGGTAAAGGCGAGCAGTACTTC.

The chain carries TRBV5-4 and TRBJ2-1, with D uncertain. The CDR3 totals 15 residues. Deletions cut 2 bases from V and 1 base from J, with 10 bases between. The germline V gene has CDR1 SGHNT and CDR2 YYREEE (reference sequence). The CDR3 region has the DNA TGTGCCAGCAGCTTCGAGACGGAGTCCTACAATGAGCAGTTCTTC. This gives the protein CASSFETESYNEQFF.

This clone has only a few counts. The rearrangement uses TRBV12-5 and TRBJ2-2, with D possibly being TRBD1 (6 bases). Germline V CDR1 and CDR2: LGHNT, FRNRAP. V gave up 3 bases and J gave up 1 base, with 15 bases separating them. The CDR3 runs to 17 residues. This CDR3 is CASGFQSVTGNTGELFF. The CDR3 nucleotides are TGTGCTAGTGGTTTTCAATCCGTGACAGGGAACACCGGGGAGCTGTTTTTT.

In its sample, this clone was seen a few times. This sequence joins TRBV7-9 and TRBJ1-4; 9 bases map to TRBD1. The CDR3 loop spans 18 amino acids. The trim removed 5 bases at V and 2 bases at J, leaving 12 bases unmatched. Per germline, CDR1 SEHNR and CDR2 FQNEAQ (reference sequence). The CDR3 bases are TGTGCCAGCAGCGGGGACAGGGTTCTACTGCCGACTAATGAAAAACTGTTTTTT. Its translation is CASSGDRVLLPTNEKLFF.

The chain has TRBV13 and TRBJ1-2; TRBD1 might be the D (5 bases). This CDR3 contains 14 residues. Trimming removed 0 bases at V and 0 bases at J, with 5 bases between. Germline CDR1 reads PRHDT; CDR2 reads FYEKMQ (reference sequence). The CDR3 protein is CASSLGTANYGYTF. The CDR3 nucleotides read TGTGCCAGCAGCTTAGGGACAGCTAACTATGGCTACACCTTC.

The rearrangement joins TRBV6-5 to TRBJ2-3; TRBD1 matches at 7 bases. The CDR3 consists of 15 residues. Trimming took 4 bases from V and 1 from J; bases not matched to a gene: 5. From germline, CDR1 is MNHEY and CDR2 SVGAGI. The CDR3 is CASSSQGVRTDTQYF. In nucleotides, the CDR3 is TGTGCCAGCAGTTCCCAGGGGGTGCGCACAGATACGCAGTATTTT.

V gene TRBV7-2 combines with J gene TRBJ2-2, with D possibly being TRBD1 (6 bases). Germline loops: CDR1 SGHTA, CDR2 FQGNSA. This CDR3 is 17 amino acids long. The V gene lost 5 bases and the J gene lost 3 bases, with 19 bases spanning the gap. CDR3 DNA: TGTGCCAGCAGCCTCCCGCTTGGACAGACCTACACCGGGGAGCTGTTTTTT. Residues: CASSLPLGQTYTGELFF.

The V call is TRBV18, the J call TRBJ1-1; 9 positions match TRBD1. The CDR3 covers 15 residues. Germline V gene data show CDR1 as KGHSH and CDR2 as LQKENI. V lost 5 bases and J lost 4; bases outside the gene matches: 8. The CDR3 sequence is CASSSRTGAGTEAFF. CDR3 coding DNA: TGTGCCAGCTCATCCAGGACAGGGGCGGGCACTGAAGCTTTCTTT.

The chain links TRBV7-3 to TRBJ2-7, with 9 bases lining up with TRBD1. Trimming took 5 bases from V and 3 from J; bases not matched to a gene: 14. This CDR3 contains 17 residues. CDR1 and CDR2 (germline): SGHTA, FQGTGA. CDR3 loop: CASSPQEWDRDSYEQYF. CDR3 coding DNA: TGTGCCAGCAGCCCGCAAGAGTGGGACAGGGATAGCTACGAGCAGTACTTC.

The chain carries TRBV5-1 and TRBJ1-1; 9 nucleotides match TRBD1. V gave up 5 bases and J gave up 1 base; unmatched junction bases: 9. Germline-derived CDR1 and CDR2 are SGHRS and YFSETQ. CDR3 length: 16 residues. The CDR3: CASSIGTGLSNTEAFF. The CDR3, as DNA: TGCGCCAGCAGTATCGGGACAGGGCTATCGAACACTGAAGCTTTCTTT. Full variable domain (rest looked up from reference TRBV5-1 and TRBJ1-1): KAGVTQTPRYLIKTRGQQVTLSCSPISGHRSVSWYQQTPGQGLQFLFEYFSETQRNKGNFPGRFSGRQFSNSRSEMNVSTLELGDSALYLCASSIGTGLSNTEAFFGQGTRLTVV.

The rearrangement uses TRBV5-6 and TRBJ1-6; 7 nucleotides match TRBD1. Per germline, CDR1 SGHDT and CDR2 YYEEEE. With 0 bases clipped from V and 7 bases from J, the junction kept 4 bases outside the gene matches. The CDR3 spans 15 residues. The CDR3 spells CASSLAGGRNSPLHF. The CDR3 nucleotides are TGTGCCAGCAGCTTGGCAGGGGGTCGGAATTCACCCCTCCACTTT.

V usage is TRBV7-2 and J usage is TRBJ1-6; D remains ambiguous. V lost 1 base, J lost 8 bases, and 6 bases lay in between. Germline V gene sequence: CDR1 SGHTA, CDR2 FQGNSA. The CDR3 is 13 amino acids. This chain's CDR3 is CASSLVRDSPLHF. The CDR3 DNA sequence: TGTGCCAGCAGCTTAGTGAGGGATTCACCCCTCCACTTT.

CDR3 protein: CASSLVRQGFYGYTF. The CDR3 bases are TGTGCCAGCAGCTTGGTCCGGCAGGGCTTCTATGGCTACACCTTC. This chain uses TRBV5-6 with TRBJ1-2, with D possibly matching TRBD1 (5 bases). CDR3 length: 15 residues. CDR1 is SGHDT, CDR2 YYEEEE, per germline. V was pared by 0 bases and J by 4 bases, with 13 bases between.

The CDR3: CSASGLAGGLTDTQYF. The CDR3 DNA follows: TGCAGTGCTAGTGGACTAGCGGGGGGCCTCACAGATACGCAGTATTTT. This chain connects TRBV20-1 to TRBJ2-3; 14 positions agree with TRBD2. CDR1 is DFQATT, CDR2 SNEGSKA, per germline (reference sequence). The CDR3 covers 16 residues. With V trimmed by 3 bases and J by 2 bases, 4 bases remained unmatched.

This clone was counted only a few times. The chain links TRBV2 to TRBJ2-2, with 15 bases matching TRBD2. CDR1 is SNHLY and CDR2 is FYNNEI in the germline V gene. The CDR3 is 19 amino acids. The V segment lost 6 bases and the J segment 2 bases; nucleotides outside the gene matches: 10. In DNA form, the CDR3 reads TGTGCCAGCAGCACCGAAGGGACTAGCGGGGGGACTAACACCGGGGAGCTGTTTTTT. This codes for CASSTEGTSGGTNTGELFF.

This chain joins TRBV5-4 and TRBJ2-5, with D possibly TRBD1 on 6 matching bases. This CDR3 comprises 14 residues. CDR1 is SGHNT and CDR2 is YYREEE in the germline V gene (reference sequence). V was pared by 2 bases and J by 9 bases, with 17 bases between. CDR3 nucleotide sequence: TGTGCCAGCAGCTTAAACGGACAGCCTGGGGCCCAGTACTTC. Its protein is CASSLNGQPGAQYF.

The chain links TRBV30 to TRBJ1-2; 7 bases match TRBD1. The trim removed 4 bases at V and 0 bases at J, leaving 5 bases unmatched. Looked up from germline, CDR1 is GTSNPN and CDR2 is SVGIG (reference sequence). The CDR3 extends over 14 amino acids. This chain's CDR3 is CAWTPGTANYGYTF. For the CDR3, the DNA is TGTGCCTGGACCCCCGGGACAGCTAACTATGGCTACACCTTC.

This clone was seen only once. This rearrangement joins TRBV14 to TRBJ2-1, with D tentatively TRBD2 (6 bases). The V and J ends lost 0 bases and 9 bases respectively, with 18 bases between them. This CDR3 comprises 16 residues. Germline CDR1 SGHDN, CDR2 FVKESK. The DNA of the CDR3 is TGTGCCAGCAGCCAAGAAGGAGGAGGGTGGGGCGGTGAGCAGTTCTTC. This codes for CASSQEGGGWGGEQFF.

This rearrangement joins TRBV3-1 (or the pseudogene TRBV3-2) to TRBJ1-3; TRBD1 might be the D (6 bases). This CDR3 is 18 amino acids long. Looked up from germline, CDR1 is LGHDT and CDR2 is YNNKEL (reference sequence). The V end lost 4 bases, the J end lost 1 base, and 20 bases lay between the germline ends. The CDR3 nucleotides are TGTGCCAGCAGCCGGACCGGGACATCATCCCGTTCTGGAAACACCATATATTTT. Its protein is CASSRTGTSSRSGNTIYF.

The chain is built from TRBV11-2 and TRBJ1-2; weak D call: TRBD1 (6 bases). This CDR3 is 14 amino acids long. The V gene lost 4 bases and the J gene lost 5 bases, with 14 bases spanning the gap. Looked up from germline, CDR1 is SGHAT and CDR2 is FQNNGV. The CDR3 DNA follows: TGTGCCAGCAGCTCAAGGACAGCCCCTTATGGCTACACCTTC. The encoded protein is CASSSRTAPYGYTF.

V and J are TRBV4-1 and TRBJ2-3, with D possibly matching TRBD2 (5 bases). CDR1 and CDR2 (germline): MGHRA, YSYEKL. V lost 1 base and J lost 0, with 8 bases in between. The length of the CDR3 is 15 residues. The CDR3 spells CASSQVGDSTDTQYF. For the CDR3, the DNA is TGCGCCAGCAGCCAAGTCGGGGATAGCACAGATACGCAGTATTTT.

This chain uses TRBV4-2 with TRBJ2-5; TRBD2 aligns across 12 bases. The CDR3 consists of 15 residues. The trim removed 2 bases at V and 5 bases at J, leaving 3 bases unmatched. From germline, CDR1 is LGHNA and CDR2 YNFKEQ. The CDR3, as DNA: TGTGCCAGCAGCCAATCTAGCGGGGGGGCTGAGACCCAGTACTTC. The encoded protein is CASSQSSGGAETQYF.

The CDR3 DNA reads as TGTGCCAGCAGTCAATACCAAGGACAGGGCGACTATGGCTACACCTTC. It translates to CASSQYQGQGDYGYTF. V usage is TRBV2 and J usage is TRBJ1-2; 8 bases are a match to TRBD1. Trimming at V came to 5 bases and at J to 3 bases, leaving 11 bases not matched to a gene. Germline loops: CDR1 SNHLY, CDR2 FYNNEI. The CDR3 loop spans 16 amino acids. The entire variable domain, with the rest obtained from reference TRBV2 and TRBJ1-2, is as follows: EPEVTQTPSHQVTQMGQEVILRCVPISNHLYFYWYRQILGQKVEFLVSFYNNEISEKSEIFDDQFSVERPDGSNFTLKIRSTKLEDSAMYFCASSQYQGQGDYGYTFGSGTRLTVV.

The DNA for the CDR3 is TGTGCCAGCAGCTATTTGGGGGGGCGGGTGAATGAGCAGTTCTTC. Translation gives CASSYLGGRVNEQFF. The V and J genes are TRBV7-2 and TRBJ2-1, with D maybe TRBD2 (7 bases). V was clipped by 4 bases and J by 7 bases, with 17 bases between them. CDR3 length equals 15 residues. Germline-derived CDR1 and CDR2 are SGHTA and FQGNSA.